The sequence of this T cell receptor (beta chain) was determined in a study of control samples from healthy donors and cancer patients. This table comes from immunoSEQ multiplex PCR, and its TCRdb copy is limited to in-frame clones, with some not included. The table includes about 130,000 clones, 80% to 95% detected once. The germline V gene encodes CDR1 SGHDT and CDR2 YYEEEE. The length of the CDR3 is 15 residues. V was clipped by 4 bases and J by 1 base, with 14 bases between them. The gene calls are TRBV5-6 and TRBJ1-1; weak D call: TRBD1 (5 bases). The sample comprised blood. The TCR originated in a man between 18 and 35 years old in good health. The CDR3 loop is CASSGRGSGNTEAFF. In DNA, the CDR3 is TGTGCCAGCAGCGGGCGGGGGTCCGGGAACACTGAAGCTTTCTTT.